Shown below are 21 T cell receptor beta chains from a single sample sequenced in a study of blood T cell repertoires in COVID-19. The data were produced by immunoSEQ multiplex PCR, yet TCRdb's version contains in-frame clones alone and is incomplete. The sample has 110,000 to 150,000 clones; about 76% are singletons. Sequencing used peripheral blood. Every receptor here comes from a human donor in a cohort sampled during active COVID-19.

As DNA, the CDR3 is TGTGCCAGCAGTCTAAGACTAGCGGGCCTCCGGGAGACCCAGTACTTC. Residues: CASSLRLAGLRETQYF. J is TRBJ2-5 and V is TRBV27; 10 nucleotides match TRBD2. Germline trimming cut 5 bases from V and 5 bases from J; bases unmatched to any gene: 11. Per the germline V gene, CDR1 is MNHEY and CDR2 is SMNVEV (reference sequence). The CDR3 contains 16 residues.

CDR3 amino acids: CASRLAGDYNEQFF. The CDR3 DNA sequence: TGCGCCAGCAGACTAGCGGGGGACTACAATGAGCAGTTCTTC. The genes are TRBV5-1 and TRBJ2-1; TRBD2 aligns across 11 bases. The V segment lost 5 bases and the J segment 3 bases; nucleotides outside the gene matches: 1. The CDR3 consists of 14 residues. The germline V gene encodes CDR1 SGHRS and CDR2 YFSETQ.

The chain combines TRBV29-1 with TRBJ2-7; 13 nucleotides match TRBD2. V lost 7 bases and J lost 2; bases outside the gene matches: 8. Germline V lookup: CDR1 SQVTM, CDR2 ANQGSEA. The CDR3 has 15 amino acids. CDR3 in amino acids: CSADLGLAGTYEQYF. CDR3 in DNA: TGCAGCGCAGACCTGGGACTAGCGGGGACCTACGAGCAGTACTTC.

V gene TRBV27 combines with J gene TRBJ2-7; TRBD2 aligns across 8 bases. With 5 bases clipped from V and 6 bases from J, the junction kept 12 bases outside the gene matches. The CDR3 runs to 15 residues. Germline loops: CDR1 MNHEY, CDR2 SMNVEV (reference sequence). This CDR3 is CASSLAAGAWVEQYF. CDR3 DNA sequence: TGTGCCAGCAGTCTCGCAGCGGGAGCCTGGGTCGAGCAGTACTTC.

This chain uses TRBV4-2 with TRBJ2-5; 8 bases are a match to TRBD2. The CDR3 is 16 amino acids. V was clipped by 6 bases and J by 0 bases; unmatched bases: 9. Per the germline V gene, CDR1 is LGHNA and CDR2 is YNFKEQ. CDR3 DNA: TGTGCCAGCAGTCTGGAGCTAGCGGGTTACCAAGAGACCCAGTACTTC. It codes for CASSLELAGYQETQYF.

The chain is built from TRBV3-1 (or the pseudogene TRBV3-2) and TRBJ2-7, with 16 nucleotides matching TRBD2. Germline V CDR1 and CDR2: LGHDT, YNNKEL (reference sequence). The junction had 2 bases not matched to a gene; V was cut back by 8 bases and J by 4 bases. This CDR3 spans 14 amino acids. For the CDR3, the DNA is TGTGCCAGCGGGACTAGCGGGAGGGGATACGAGCAGTACTTC. This gives the protein CASGTSGRGYEQYF.

The chain joins TRBV5-6 to TRBJ1-5, with a weak D call TRBD1 (6 bases). Looked up from germline, CDR1 is SGHDT and CDR2 is YYEEEE. The CDR3 length is 16 residues. V was trimmed by 4 bases and J by 3 bases, leaving 17 bases between them. The CDR3: CASSTLGGADNQPQHF. The CDR3 DNA reads TGTGCCAGCAGCACACTCGGGGGGGCGGACAATCAGCCCCAGCATTTT.

The rearrangement joins TRBV19 to TRBJ2-6; 7 bases align to TRBD1. J gave up 0 bases and V 6 bases, and 11 bases lay outside the gene matches. The CDR3 contains 18 residues. The V gene's germline CDR1 is LNHDA and CDR2 SQIVND (reference sequence). The CDR3 sequence: CASRPTGTFGSGANVLTF. DNA of the CDR3: TGTGCCAGTAGACCGACAGGGACCTTCGGCTCTGGGGCCAACGTCCTGACTTTC.

This chain joins TRBV6-2 or TRBV6-3 and TRBJ2-1; D is uncertain. The germline CDR1 and CDR2 sequences are MNHEY and SVGEGT. Trimming cost V 0 bases and J 2 bases, with 8 bases left between them. The CDR3 is 15 residues long. CDR3 residues: CASSYSVTAYNEQFF. The CDR3 DNA is TGTGCCAGCAGTTACTCGGTTACAGCCTACAATGAGCAGTTCTTC.

This sequence joins TRBV7-9 and TRBJ1-6; TRBD1 is a possible D gene (6 bases). The CDR3 runs to 13 residues. Trimming cost V 6 bases and J 7 bases, with 10 bases left between them. Germline V gives CDR1 SEHNR, CDR2 FQNEAQ (reference sequence). DNA of the CDR3: TGTGCCAGCAGGACAGGTCTGAATTCACCCCTCCACTTT. It codes for CASRTGLNSPLHF.

V gene TRBV5-1 combines with J gene TRBJ2-5, with D possibly matching TRBD1 (6 bases). This CDR3 has 17 residues. CDR1 and CDR2 from the germline V gene are SGHRS and YFSETQ. With 1 base removed from V and 2 bases from J, the gap between germline ends came to 18 bases. Here the CDR3 reads CASSLSGGGQSQETQYF. The CDR3 DNA is TGCGCCAGCAGCTTGAGTGGGGGCGGACAGTCTCAAGAGACCCAGTACTTC. The whole variable domain, remainder taken from reference TRBV5-1 and TRBJ2-5, is KAGVTQTPRYLIKTRGQQVTLSCSPISGHRSVSWYQQTPGQGLQFLFEYFSETQRNKGNFPGRFSGRQFSNSRSEMNVSTLELGDSALYLCASSLSGGGQSQETQYFGPGTRLLVL.

J is TRBJ2-3 and V is TRBV11-2; perhaps TRBD1 as D (5 bases). Germline values: CDR1 SGHAT, CDR2 FQNNGV. This CDR3 contains 13 residues. The ends were cut back, 0 bases at V and 5 bases at J, with 6 bases in the middle. CDR3 in DNA: TGTGCCAGCAGCTTAGATAGGGGAGATACGCAGTATTTT. Encoded protein: CASSLDRGDTQYF.

This rearrangement joins TRBV28 to TRBJ2-7; 9 nucleotides align to TRBD2. J lost 4 bases, V lost 1 base, and 5 bases had no gene match. Germline V lookup: CDR1 MDHEN, CDR2 SYDVKM. The CDR3 is made up of 15 amino acids. CDR3 protein: CASSLFGGRAYEQYF. DNA for the CDR3: TGTGCCAGCAGTTTATTTGGCGGGAGGGCGTACGAGCAGTACTTC. The whole variable domain, filled in from reference TRBV28 and TRBJ2-7, reads DVKVTQSSRYLVKRTGEKVFLECVQDMDHENMFWYRQDPGLGLRLIYFSYDVKMKEKGDIPEGYSVSREKKERFSLILESASTNQTSMYLCASSLFGGRAYEQYFGPGTRLTVT.

The chain links TRBV27 to TRBJ2-1; maybe TRBD2 (5 bases). V lost 5 bases, J lost 4 bases, and 9 bases lay in between. CDR3 size: 13 residues. Looked up from germline, CDR1 is MNHEY and CDR2 is SMNVEV (reference sequence). CDR3: CASSQTRYNEQFF. In DNA form, the CDR3 reads TGTGCCAGCAGTCAAACTAGATACAATGAGCAGTTCTTC.

V and J are TRBV5-1 and TRBJ2-7; D may be TRBD1 (6 bases). The V end was cut by 2 bases, the J end by 3 bases, with 12 bases between. Germline V lookup: CDR1 SGHRS, CDR2 YFSETQ. This CDR3 is built from 14 residues. CDR3 sequence reads: CASSFTGTHYEQYF. CDR3 bases: TGCGCCAGCAGCTTTACCGGGACACACTACGAGCAGTACTTC.

The rearrangement uses TRBV20-1 and TRBJ1-5, with 7 bases matching TRBD1. Unmatched junction bases numbered 11, after V lost 3 bases and J lost 0 bases. This CDR3 is built from 17 residues. The germline V gene has CDR1 DFQATT and CDR2 SNEGSKA (reference sequence). CDR3 in DNA: TGCAGTGCTAGTAATGACAGGGTGGCCTATAGCAATCAGCCCCAGCATTTT. Protein: CSASNDRVAYSNQPQHF.

The chain uses TRBV5-1 and TRBJ2-1; possible D gene TRBD2, 6 bases. Deletions cut 2 bases from V and 8 bases from J, with 14 bases between. The CDR3 loop spans 14 amino acids. Germline CDR1 is SGHRS and CDR2 is YFSETQ. CDR3 coding DNA: TGCGCCAGCAGCTTTGGCGGGAAATGGTATGAGCAGTTCTTC. Translating it yields CASSFGGKWYEQFF.

The V gene is TRBV12-3 or TRBV12-4, the J gene TRBJ1-2; perhaps TRBD1 as D (6 bases). The ends were cut back, 6 bases at V and 7 bases at J, with 12 bases in the middle. This CDR3 has 12 residues. CDR3 in DNA: TGTGCCAGCAGCCACATCAGGGGTGGCTACACCTTC. Protein sequence: CASSHIRGGYTF.

The rearrangement joins TRBV19 to TRBJ2-7; a possible D gene is TRBD1 (6 bases). The V gene's germline CDR1 is LNHDA and CDR2 SQIVND (reference sequence). The CDR3 sequence is 12 residues long. The CDR3 sequence: CARGSRYYEQYF. As DNA, the CDR3 is TGTGCTAGGGGGAGTAGGTACTACGAGCAGTACTTC.

The rearrangement links TRBV11-2 to TRBJ2-1; 8 positions match TRBD2. The germline V gene has CDR1 SGHAT and CDR2 FQNNGV. The junction had 13 bases not matched to a gene; V was cut back by 3 bases and J by 0 bases. The CDR3 sequence is 19 residues long. DNA for the CDR3: TGTGCCAGCAGCTTCGCCATCTCTTCGGGGGGGGGCTCCTACAATGAGCAGTTCTTC. Residues: CASSFAISSGGGSYNEQFF. Full variable domain (rest looked up from reference TRBV11-2 and TRBJ2-1): EAGVAQSPRYKIIEKRQSVAFWCNPISGHATLYWYQQILGQGPKLLIQFQNNGVVDDSQLPKDRFSAERLKGVDSTLKIQPAKLEDSAVYLCASSFAISSGGGSYNEQFFGPGTRLTVL.

As concerns this clone: At one of its ends the junction is not consistent with the germline gene, which may arise from a read error. J is TRBJ2-3 and V is TRBV7-9; 9 nucleotides agree with TRBD1. In germline, CDR1 is SEHNR, CDR2 FQNEAQ (reference sequence). CDR3 length: 14 residues. CDR3 sequence (DNA): TGTGCCAGCAGCACGGACAGGGGCACCGATACGCAGTATTTT. Translation gives CASSTDRGTDTQYF.